A selection of T cell receptor beta chains follows, all from one sample in a study of blood T cell repertoires in COVID-19. Profiling relied on immunoSEQ multiplex PCR, and the TCRdb table lists in-frame clones only, not all of them. The sample lists about 73,000 clones; less than 75% were seen once. Sequencing input: peripheral blood. The receptors shown here come from a man aged 55 to 69 with acute or convalescent COVID-19. CDR3s include the opening cysteine and the closing phenylalanine or tryptophan. The order of the fields is clone size, V gene, J gene, D gene, CDR3 DNA, CDR3 protein. A D gene is named only where the DNA matches it firmly. Only some rows state a clone size, as once, few, many or a class for expanded clones.

size: .
V: TRBV7-9
J: TRBJ2-2
D: TRBD2
DNA: TGTGCCAGCAGGCGGACTAGCTCTTCCGGGGAGCTGTTTTTT
CDR3: CASRRTSSSGELFF

size: many
V: TRBV19
J: TRBJ2-3
D: TRBD1
DNA: TGTGCTCTAAAGGGACAGGGAGATACGCAGTATTTT
CDR3: CALKGQGDTQYF

size: .
V: TRBV19
J: TRBJ2-3
D: .
DNA: TGTGCCAGCAAGACCCTAGAGGCTAGCACAGATACGCAGTATTTT
CDR3: CASKTLEASTDTQYF

size: .
V: TRBV18
J: TRBJ2-1
D: TRBD2
DNA: TGTGCCAGCTCACCAAGCTCGGCGGGAGCGTTCTTC
CDR3: CASSPSSAGAFF

size: .
V: TRBV5-1
J: TRBJ1-3
D: TRBD1
DNA: TGCGCCAGCAGCTCCGGGACAGTGACTGGAAACACCATATATTTT
CDR3: CASSSGTVTGNTIYF

size: .
V: TRBV3-1/TRBV3-2
J: TRBJ1-2
D: .
DNA: TGTGCCAGCAGCCAGTGGGCCGGTGACTACACCTTC
CDR3: CASSQWAGDYTF

size: .
V: TRBV6-2/TRBV6-3
J: TRBJ1-5
D: TRBD1
DNA: TGTGCCAGCAGTTACAGGGGGCATCAGCCCCAGCATTTT
CDR3: CASSYRGHQPQHF

size: .
V: TRBV29-1
J: TRBJ2-7
D: TRBD1
DNA: TGCAGCGTACTGACAGGGGGGGGACACGAGCAGTACTTC
CDR3: CSVLTGGGHEQYF

size: .
V: TRBV2
J: TRBJ2-4
D: .
DNA: TGTGCCAGCAGTGAGTCGGGGTTGGTCATTCAGTACTTC
CDR3: CASSESGLVIQYF

size: .
V: TRBV2
J: TRBJ2-1
D: TRBD2
DNA: TGTGCCAGCACCTTTAGCGGGAGCAATGAGCAGTTCTTC
CDR3: CASTFSGSNEQFF

size: .
V: TRBV30
J: TRBJ1-6
D: .
DNA: TGTGCCTGGATGGGGGGAGGGAATTCACCCCTCCACTTT
CDR3: CAWMGGGNSPLHF

size: once
V: TRBV24-1
J: TRBJ2-2
D: TRBD1
DNA: TGTGCCACCAGTGACTGGGACAGTACGAACACCGGGGAGCTGTTTTTT
CDR3: CATSDWDSTNTGELFF

size: .
V: TRBV19
J: TRBJ1-2
D: .
DNA: TGTGCCAGTAGTATTGGAGGGGCCTATGGCTACACCTTC
CDR3: CASSIGGAYGYTF

size: .
V: TRBV30
J: TRBJ1-1
D: .
DNA: TGTGCCTGGTCCCAGGGGAACACTGAAGCTTTCTTT
CDR3: CAWSQGNTEAFF

size: .
V: TRBV15
J: TRBJ2-7
D: TRBD2
DNA: TGTGCCACCAGCGGGGAGACTAGCGGGACCTCCTACGAGCAGTACTTC
CDR3: CATSGETSGTSYEQYF

size: .
V: TRBV9
J: TRBJ2-3
D: TRBD2
DNA: TGTGCCAGCAGCGCCAGGACTAGCGGGGGTCCAGATACGCAGTATTTT
CDR3: CASSARTSGGPDTQYF

size: .
V: TRBV4-2
J: TRBJ2-4
D: .
DNA: TGTGCCAGCAGCCAAGATCTAGCGAACATTCAGTACTTC
CDR3: CASSQDLANIQYF

size: .
V: TRBV28
J: TRBJ1-1
D: .
DNA: TGTGCCAGCAGTTTTTTAACAGGGGCTTTCTTT
CDR3: CASSFLTGAFF

size: once
V: TRBV19
J: TRBJ2-2
D: TRBD1
DNA: TGTGCCAGTGGTGGGGACAGAGTGACCGGGGAGCTGTTTTTT
CDR3: CASGGDRVTGELFF

size: .
V: TRBV13
J: TRBJ2-3
D: TRBD2
DNA: TGTGCCAGCAGCTTAAATTACGGGGGGGCCACAGATACGCAGTATTTT
CDR3: CASSLNYGGATDTQYF

size: once
V: TRBV7-3
J: TRBJ2-1
D: .
DNA: TGTGCCAGCAGCCTCGAGCCCGCCGACAGCTCCTACAATGAGCAGTTCTTC
CDR3: CASSLEPADSSYNEQFF

size: .
V: TRBV7-3
J: TRBJ1-2
D: TRBD1
DNA: TGTGCCAGCAGCTTAAACGGGGGACAGGGAGGCTATGGCTACACCTTC
CDR3: CASSLNGGQGGYGYTF

size: .
V: TRBV6-5
J: TRBJ2-6
D: .
DNA: TGTGCCAGCAGTCACAAGTCTGGGGCCAACGTCCTGACTTTC
CDR3: CASSHKSGANVLTF

size: .
V: TRBV5-6
J: TRBJ2-7
D: .
DNA: TGTGCCACAAACAGGTGGGGAACCTACGAGCAGTACTTC
CDR3: CATNRWGTYEQYF

size: .
V: TRBV14
J: TRBJ1-3
D: .
DNA: TGTGCCAGCAGCCAAGATTTTACAGGTTCCTCTGGAAACACCATATATTTT
CDR3: CASSQDFTGSSGNTIYF

size: .
V: TRBV7-8
J: TRBJ1-1
D: TRBD1
DNA: TGTGCCAGCAGCCCCTGGACAGGGGGCATCACTGAAGCTTTCTTT
CDR3: CASSPWTGGITEAFF

size: .
V: TRBV7-9
J: TRBJ1-4
D: .
DNA: TGTGCCAGCAGCAACCCCGGGGGTTTTAATGAAAAACTGTTTTTT
CDR3: CASSNPGGFNEKLFF

size: few
V: TRBV4-1
J: TRBJ1-3
D: TRBD1
DNA: TGCGCCAGCAGCCAAGCGGCAGGGGGCGGTAGGGGCACCATATATTTT
CDR3: CASSQAAGGGRGTIYF

size: .
V: TRBV5-1
J: TRBJ1-1
D: .
DNA: TGCGCCAGCAGCTTGCAGGCCTCGAACACTGAAGCTTTCTTT
CDR3: CASSLQASNTEAFF

size: .
V: TRBV12-3/TRBV12-4
J: TRBJ1-2
D: TRBD1
DNA: TGTGCCAGCAGTCCCCGGACAGGGGTTGGCTACACCTTC
CDR3: CASSPRTGVGYTF

size: .
V: TRBV18
J: TRBJ1-5
D: .
DNA: TGTGCCAGCTCCGAGGGATGGAATCAGCCCCAGCATTTT
CDR3: CASSEGWNQPQHF

size: .
V: TRBV30
J: TRBJ1-6
D: .
DNA: TGTGCCTGGAACAGGGTAACTAATTCACCCCTCCACTTT
CDR3: CAWNRVTNSPLHF

size: .
V: TRBV3-1/TRBV3-2
J: TRBJ2-1
D: TRBD1
DNA: TGTGCCAGCAGCCAAGTGAAGGACAGGGCCAATGAGCAGTTCTTC
CDR3: CASSQVKDRANEQFF

size: .
V: TRBV4-1
J: TRBJ2-3
D: .
DNA: TGCGCCAACCCCGACAGAACTCCCTCTGATACGCAGTATTTT
CDR3: CANPDRTPSDTQYF

size: many
V: TRBV7-8
J: TRBJ2-1
D: .
DNA: TGTGCCAGCAGCTTAGAGCGGTACAATGAGCAGTTCTTC
CDR3: CASSLERYNEQFF

size: .
V: TRBV5-1
J: TRBJ2-5
D: TRBD1
DNA: TGCGCCAGCAGCTCCGGGGTGGGGGGACAGGGCGGAGAGACCCAGTACTTC
CDR3: CASSSGVGGQGGETQYF

size: .
V: TRBV9
J: TRBJ1-4
D: .
DNA: TGTGCCAGCAGCGGCGGAGGGGAGGGGGAAAAACTGTTTTTT
CDR3: CASSGGGEGEKLFF

size: .
V: TRBV6-6
J: TRBJ2-7
D: TRBD1
DNA: TGTGCCAGCAGGACCGGACAGGCGCCCTCCTACGAGCAGTACTTC
CDR3: CASRTGQAPSYEQYF

size: .
V: TRBV15
J: TRBJ2-5
D: TRBD2
DNA: TGTGCCACCAGCAGAGATCTTAGCGGGAGGGGGGAGACCCAGTACTTC
CDR3: CATSRDLSGRGETQYF

size: .
V: TRBV3-1/TRBV3-2
J: TRBJ2-5
D: .
DNA: TGTGCCAGCAGCTCCCAGTCAGGGCAAGAGACCCAGTACTTC
CDR3: CASSSQSGQETQYF

size: .
V: TRBV7-9
J: TRBJ2-3
D: TRBD2
DNA: TGTGCCAGCAGCTCCTTGGCTAGCGGGGGGATTGGGACGCAGTATTTT
CDR3: CASSSLASGGIGTQYF

size: .
V: TRBV7-2
J: TRBJ1-1
D: TRBD1
DNA: TGTGCCAGCGACCCGGGACAGGGCGCTTTCTTT
CDR3: CASDPGQGAFF

size: .
V: TRBV14
J: TRBJ2-1
D: TRBD1
DNA: TGTGCCAGCAGCCAGACGGACAGGGGGGGCAATGAGCAGTTCTTC
CDR3: CASSQTDRGGNEQFF